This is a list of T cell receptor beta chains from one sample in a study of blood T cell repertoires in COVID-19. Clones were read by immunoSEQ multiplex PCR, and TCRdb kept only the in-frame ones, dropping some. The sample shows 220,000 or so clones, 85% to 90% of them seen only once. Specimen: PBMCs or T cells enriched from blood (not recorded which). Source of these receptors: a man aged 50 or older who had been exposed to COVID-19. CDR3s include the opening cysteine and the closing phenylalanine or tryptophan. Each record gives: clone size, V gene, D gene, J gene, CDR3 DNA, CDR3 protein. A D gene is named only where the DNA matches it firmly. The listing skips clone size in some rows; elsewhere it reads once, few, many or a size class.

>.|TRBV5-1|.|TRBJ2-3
TGCGCCAGCAGCTTGGGAGGTACTGGCCTTGCAGATACGCAGTATTTT
CASSLGGTGLADTQYF
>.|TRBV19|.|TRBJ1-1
TGTGCCACTTCTCTTCGGTTCATGAACACTGAAGCTTTCTTT
CATSLRFMNTEAFF
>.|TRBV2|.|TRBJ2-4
TGTGCCAGCAGAGCAGGAGCCAAAAACATTCAGTACTTC
CASRAGAKNIQYF
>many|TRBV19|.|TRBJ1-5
TGTGCCAGTAGTACAGACTATAGCAATCAGCCCCAGCATTTT
CASSTDYSNQPQHF
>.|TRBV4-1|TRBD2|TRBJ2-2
TGCGCCAGCAGCCCCTGGGGCGGGAGCCCGAACACCGGGGAGCTGTTTTTT
CASSPWGGSPNTGELFF
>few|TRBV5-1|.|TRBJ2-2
TGCGCCAGCAGCTTACAGGGAAACACCGGGGAGCTGTTTTTT
CASSLQGNTGELFF
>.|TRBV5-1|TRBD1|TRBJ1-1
TGCGCCAGCGGACAGGACAGGGGGAACACTGAAGCTTTCTTT
CASGQDRGNTEAFF
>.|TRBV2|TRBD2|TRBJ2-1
TGTGCCAGCATGGAGACTAGCGGCCCCACTTTGTTCTTC
CASMETSGPTLFF
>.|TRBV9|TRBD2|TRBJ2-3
TGTGCCAGCAGCCCATCCGCCTCGGGGGGGAGTGTAGCTGATACGCAGTATTTT
CASSPSASGGSVADTQYF
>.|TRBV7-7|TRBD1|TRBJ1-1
TGTGCTAGCAGCTTAGCGACAGGGGAGGGTTGGACTGAAGCTTTCTTT
CASSLATGEGWTEAFF